This TCR beta chain was recovered during a study of regulatory T cells in long-lasting Graves disease (TCRdb year 2021). Looking at the study overall: Persistent Graves' disease was defined as antithyroid drug treatment for over 5 years with persistently positive TSH receptor autoantibodies. Peripheral blood TCR sequencing and RNA sequencing compared persistent Graves' disease patients with newly diagnosed Graves' disease patients. The study was registered as a clinical trial and conducted in China. TCR sequencing covered some 13 persistent and about 20 newly diagnosed Graves' disease patients, about 35 samples in total. Persistent Graves' disease patients in the clinical cohort had taken antithyroid drugs for about 10.3 years on average.

Turning to this clonotype: Its antigen target is currently unknown. It has no much larger one-base neighbor in the sample; base qualities were not kept.

General conclusions and limits of the study: A larger number of public clonotypes was shared among persistent patients (around 2,700) than among newly diagnosed patients (roughly 980). The study examined only peripheral blood because the primary lesion, thyroid tissue, could not be accessed. Persistent Graves' disease patients showed lower TCR Shannon entropy and fewer highly expanded clones than newly diagnosed patients, suggesting clonal expansion. Only the TCR beta chain was sequenced and analyzed. Persistent disease showed preferential use of TRBV28, TRBJ1-2 and TRBJ2-5, whereas newly diagnosed disease favored TRBV20-1 and TRBJ2-1. The small sample size was acknowledged by the authors as a limitation that may reduce accuracy.

The library was produced with multiplex PCR. The reads were generated on an Illumina HiSeq 4000. To build TCR beta libraries, CDR3 regions were amplified by Arm-PCR using iRepertoire HTBI primers. PCR products were gel purified before sequencing. In the original analysis: Gene usage analysis of CDR3 amino acid clonotypes used the roughly 60 TRBV and about 13 TRBJ segments found across samples. COPE and FqMerger were used to merge the filtered high-quality paired reads into contigs. BLAST was used to align contigs to IMGT TRBV, TRBD and TRBJ reference genes, and CDR3 was defined according to IMGT. Clonotypes above 0.1% frequency were classified as highly expanded clones. Repertoire diversity was measured by Shannon entropy, and V-J evenness by the Gini coefficient. A clonotype was considered public if more than one individual shared it. Starting from the raw public reads, TCRdb applied fastp trimming at Q25, assembled clones with MiXCR and retained in-frame beta chains. Records with the same CDR3 protein are collapsed into one entry carrying the most frequent genes and DNA. The V and J calls come from TCRdb's annotation, not from the publication. The sample includes about 660,000 distinct CDR3 sequences, with 25% to 35% observed a single time. The ten largest clonotypes hold about 40% of the sample.

Per the publication, the time point label means: persistent/refractory GD, antithyroid drugs over 5 years with positive TRAb. For both TCR sequencing and RNA sequencing, RNA was extracted from PBMCs using TRIzol. The diagnosis of Graves' disease was made according to American Thyroid Association guidelines. Recruitment of patients was carried out at an endocrinology department in Xi'an, China. Each patient gave approximately 9.7 milliliters of peripheral blood, collected in an EDTA anticoagulant tube. Ficoll Paque Plus density gradient separation was used to isolate PBMCs, and no further T cell sorting was done. An Agilent 2100 Bioanalyzer and agarose gel were used to check RNA quality, and a NanoDrop 2000 was used to measure RNA concentration. Inclusive of the bounding cysteine and phenylalanine, the CDR3 is 16 residues long. Only the CDR3 DNA stays, 48 bases, in frame from base 1. The V end loses 3 bases and the J end loses 2 bases, and a stretch of 16 bases separates them.

This TCR was sampled from a female donor with Graves disease. The chain is encoded by TRBV12-3 or TRBV12-4 joined to TRBJ2-5; the D gene remains uncertain. The input for sequencing was peripheral blood mononuclear cells (PBMCs), taken when the disease was refractory, from a patient treated with antithyroid drugs. The nucleotide sequence reads as follows: TGTGCCAGCAGTTTTGCCATTCCCACCGAACAAGAGACCCAGTACTTC. Translation gives CASSFAIPTEQETQYF.